Presented here are 16 T cell receptor beta chains from one specimen sequenced in a study of blood T cell repertoires in COVID-19. The repertoire was sequenced with immunoSEQ multiplex PCR; TCRdb's copy has only in-frame clones and lacks some. The sample records 90,000 to 100,000 clones, about 86% being singletons. Sequenced input: peripheral blood. Receptor source: a man between 60 and 75 years old with acute or convalescent COVID-19.

This chain joins TRBV5-6 and TRBJ1-2; 10 bases map to TRBD1. CDR1 SGHDT and CDR2 YYEEEE come from the germline V gene. Trimming removed 4 bases from V and 8 bases from J; junction bases left unmatched: 8. The CDR3 sequence is 14 residues long. DNA for the CDR3: TGTGCCAGCAGCCGTTCAACGACAGGGGGCGGCTACACCTTC. Amino acid sequence: CASSRSTTGGGYTF.

J is TRBJ2-5 and V is TRBV18, with 8 nucleotides matching TRBD1. The CDR3 is 15 residues long. Unmatched junction bases numbered 8, after V lost 6 bases and J lost 2 bases. Germline V lookup: CDR1 KGHSH, CDR2 LQKENI. The CDR3 DNA reads as TGTGCCAGCTCCCGGGGGACAGGAGAACAAGAGACCCAGTACTTC. This translates into CASSRGTGEQETQYF.

V and J are TRBV7-9 and TRBJ2-7; the D is unclear. The CDR3 contains 14 residues. The germline V gene encodes CDR1 SEHNR and CDR2 FQNEAQ (reference sequence). Deletions cut 2 bases from V and 4 bases from J, with 12 bases between. The CDR3 nucleotides read TGTGCCAGCAGCTTATCGCCAAGCGTGTACGAGCAGTACGTC. Translation: CASSLSPSVYEQYV.

For the CDR3, the DNA is TGTGCCAGTAGGGACTTAGGGAAAACTGAAGCTTTCTTT. Amino acids: CASRDLGKTEAFF. V and J are TRBV19 and TRBJ1-1; D call uncertain. V gave up 6 bases and J gave up 5 bases, with 13 bases separating them. The CDR3 has 13 amino acids. Germline CDR1 is LNHDA and CDR2 is SQIVND (reference sequence). Looking up the rest from reference TRBV19 and TRBJ1-1 gives the full variable domain: DGGITQSPKYLFRKEGQNVTLSCEQNLNHDAMYWYRQDPGQGLRLIYYSQIVNDFQKGDIAEGYSVSREKKESFPLTVTSAQKNPTAFYLCASRDLGKTEAFFGQGTRLTVV.

The genes are TRBV9 and TRBJ1-3, with a possible D match to TRBD1 (6 bases). The CDR3 is 16 residues long. The germline gives CDR1 SGDLS, CDR2 YYNGEE. With 4 bases removed from V and 0 bases from J, the gap between germline ends came to 14 bases. The CDR3 sequence is CASSPGAQSSGNTIYF. Here the CDR3 DNA reads TGTGCCAGCAGCCCAGGGGCCCAGAGCTCTGGAAACACCATATATTTT.

The rearrangement uses TRBV5-1 and TRBJ1-5; 9 bases are shared with TRBD1. V trimming: 2 bases; J trimming: 6 bases; junction bases outside the gene matches: 3. The CDR3 extends over 14 amino acids. The germline V gene encodes CDR1 SGHRS and CDR2 YFSETQ. The CDR3 reads CASSLGQGTQPQHF. The CDR3 bases are TGCGCCAGCAGCTTAGGACAGGGGACTCAGCCCCAGCATTTT. Drawing the rest from reference TRBV5-1 and TRBJ1-5, the complete variable domain is KAGVTQTPRYLIKTRGQQVTLSCSPISGHRSVSWYQQTPGQGLQFLFEYFSETQRNKGNFPGRFSGRQFSNSRSEMNVSTLELGDSALYLCASSLGQGTQPQHFGDGTRLSIL.

J is TRBJ1-5 and V is TRBV15; 8 bases are shared with TRBD1. Per the germline V gene, CDR1 is LNHNV and CDR2 is YYDKDF (reference sequence). Trimming took 0 bases from V and 4 from J; bases not matched to a gene: 2. This CDR3 is built from 15 residues. The CDR3 reads CATSRERDRNQPQHF. In nucleotides, the CDR3 is TGTGCCACCAGCAGAGAACGGGACAGGAATCAGCCCCAGCATTTT. Combining the CDR3 with reference TRBV15 and TRBJ1-5 gives the whole variable domain DAMVIQNPRYQVTQFGKPVTLSCSQTLNHNVMYWYQQKSSQAPKLLFHYYDKDFNNEADTPDNFQSRRPNTSFCFLDIRSPGLGDTAMYLCATSRERDRNQPQHFGDGTRLSIL.

The chain is built from TRBV7-9 and TRBJ2-7; D might be TRBD2 (5 bases). Germline V gives CDR1 SEHNR, CDR2 FQNEAQ (reference sequence). V gave up 2 bases and J gave up 6 bases, with 20 bases separating them. CDR3 size: 16 residues. The CDR3 here is CASSLIGGGGASEQYV. The CDR3 DNA follows: TGTGCCAGCAGCTTAATAGGAGGAGGAGGCGCGTCCGAGCAGTACGTC.

The chain employs TRBV13 and TRBJ1-1; 7 bases fit TRBD1. Germline lookup yields CDR1 PRHDT and CDR2 FYEKMQ (reference sequence). This CDR3 contains 13 residues. Germline trimming cut 0 bases from V and 7 bases from J; bases unmatched to any gene: 2. The CDR3 sequence is CASSLGQGNEAFF. As DNA, the CDR3 is TGTGCCAGCAGCTTAGGACAGGGGAATGAAGCTTTCTTT.

The genes are TRBV7-9 and TRBJ1-4; D gene unclear. Germline lookup yields CDR1 SEHNR and CDR2 FQNEAQ (reference sequence). V was clipped by 1 base and J by 5 bases, with 8 bases between them. The CDR3 spans 14 residues. The CDR3 loop is CASSLDSLNEKLFF. For the CDR3, the DNA is TGTGCCAGCAGCTTAGACAGCCTAAATGAAAAACTGTTTTTT. Looking up the rest from reference TRBV7-9 and TRBJ1-4 gives the full variable domain: DTGVSQNPRHKITKRGQNVTFRCDPISEHNRLYWYRQTLGQGPEFLTYFQNEAQLEKSRLLSDRFSAERPKGSFSTLEIQRTEQGDSAMYLCASSLDSLNEKLFFGSGTQLSVL.

The V gene is TRBV10-3, the J gene TRBJ2-7; 7 bases map to TRBD2. Looked up from germline, CDR1 is ENHRY and CDR2 is SYGVKD. V shed 0 bases and J 12 bases; nucleotides not matched to a gene: 11. The CDR3 sequence is 14 residues long. The CDR3 DNA reads as TGTGCCATCAGTGAGTCGAAAGGTCGGGAGGTGTTGTACGTC. Protein: CAISESKGREVLYV.

This chain uses TRBV24-1 with TRBJ2-2; D not resolved. This CDR3 has 14 residues. V gave up 5 bases and J gave up 4 bases, with 10 bases separating them. CDR1 is KGHDR, CDR2 SFDVKD, per germline. The CDR3 protein is CATSGAVSTGELFF. In DNA, the CDR3 is TGTGCCACCAGTGGGGCCGTGAGCACCGGGGAGCTGTTTTTT.

The table lists this clone with a count of one. The chain has TRBV6-5 and TRBJ2-3, with 9 nucleotides matching TRBD2. The germline V gene encodes CDR1 MNHEY and CDR2 SVGAGI. V gave up 9 bases and J gave up 2 bases; unmatched junction bases: 3. The CDR3 covers 13 residues. The DNA of the CDR3 is TGTGCCAGTAGGACTAGCGCCACAGATACGCAGTATTTT. The encoded protein is CASRTSATDTQYF.

The gene calls are TRBV10-3 and TRBJ2-7; no reliable D call. The CDR3 has 13 amino acids. With 1 base removed from V and 3 bases from J, the gap between germline ends came to 7 bases. In germline, CDR1 is ENHRY, CDR2 SYGVKD. CDR3 DNA sequence: TGTGCCATCAGTGAGTTCCCAGGCTACGAGCAGTACGTC. This gives the protein CAISEFPGYEQYV.

This clone appeared a single time. The chain links TRBV7-6 to TRBJ2-1; D uncertain. This CDR3 has 11 amino acids. Trimming left V 11 bases short and J 6 bases short, with 11 bases between. The germline V gene has CDR1 SGHVS and CDR2 FNYEAQ. The CDR3 DNA follows: TGTGCCTGGTCCCCCGGCAATGAGCAGTTCTTC. It encodes CAWSPGNEQFF.

This chain connects TRBV15 to TRBJ1-4; D may be TRBD1 (6 bases). The CDR3 totals 15 residues. CDR1 LNHNV and CDR2 YYDKDF come from the germline V gene (reference sequence). V was cut by 2 bases and J by 7 bases, with 14 bases left in between. DNA of the CDR3: TGTGCCACCAGCAGACACCGGGACATGCCTGAAAAACTGTTTTTT. Translation: CATSRHRDMPEKLFF.